This T cell receptor (beta chain) was retrieved from a study of blood T cell repertoires in COVID-19. Study in general: The United States, Italy and Spain supplied acute and convalescent COVID-19 samples. Nucleic acid was either cDNA or gDNA, and it came from T cells, B-cell-depleted T cells, or PBMCs.

The CDR3 sequence is 16 residues long. J was trimmed by 3 bases and V by 4 bases; bases with no gene match: 8. CDR1 SGHTA and CDR2 FQGNSA come from the germline V gene. This clone was observed many times. Per the original data handling: How many nucleated cells were present was estimated from reference gene primer amplification. The assay was immunoSEQ multiplex PCR, and TCRdb's table has in-frame clones only and misses some. V, J and clone size derive from that table, while D and trimming were established from the DNA sequence. Here the sample spans about 53,000 clones, about 86% being singletons. This receptor was taken from a man in his 70s with active COVID-19. Material: peripheral blood. The chain carries TRBV7-2 and TRBJ1-4, with 7 bases that match TRBD1. CDR3 sequence: CASSSGQVSANEKLFF. CDR3 DNA sequence: TGTGCCAGCAGCTCAGGACAGGTATCAGCTAATGAAAAACTGTTTTTT.